This passage covers 8 T cell receptor beta chains from one sample sequenced in a study of monozygotic twins with inflammatory bowel disease. TCRdb re-called the 5' RACE reads; one entry per CDR3 protein, DNA not given. This listing includes roughly 160,000 distinct CDR3 sequences. Sequenced material: blood. Receptor source: a human donor with ulcerative colitis or Crohn's disease, or a healthy co-twin of an affected twin (not recorded which).

V gene TRBV5-1 combines with J gene TRBJ2-7; there is no DNA to check the TCRdb D call of TRBD1. The germline V gene encodes CDR1 SGHRS and CDR2 YFSETQ. The CDR3 is 13 residues long. The CDR3 here is CASSRDTSYEQYF.

The genes are TRBV5-1 and TRBJ2-5. The germline V gene has CDR1 SGHRS and CDR2 YFSETQ. There are 13 residues in the CDR3. The CDR3 reads CASSMSFQETQYF.

The chain is built from TRBV20-1 and TRBJ1-5; no DNA is available, so the TRBD1 call from TCRdb remains unchecked. The CDR3 runs 19 residues. Germline assignment: CDR1 DFQATT and CDR2 SNEGSKA (reference sequence). The CDR3 protein is CSARDPRDRAGRVNQPQHF.

The gene calls are TRBV20-1 and TRBJ1-1. The CDR3 length is 13 residues. Per germline, CDR1 DFQATT and CDR2 SNEGSKA (reference sequence). This CDR3 reads CSAGRGAVGEAFF.

The genes are TRBV20-1 and TRBJ2-5; TCRdb outputs TRBD1, but without DNA this stays unchecked. This CDR3 contains 14 residues. The germline V gene has CDR1 DFQATT and CDR2 SNEGSKA (reference sequence). CDR3 protein: CSASPGRSQETQYF.

The chain couples TRBV6-1 to TRBJ2-7; TCRdb selects TRBD1, and the lack of DNA leaves this call unchecked. CDR3 size: 15 residues. Germline V CDR1 and CDR2: MNHNS, SASEGT. The CDR3 is CASKGLGQGNYEQYF.

V and J are TRBV5-1 and TRBJ2-7; TCRdb proposes TRBD2, but this gene call is untestable without DNA. The CDR3 runs 19 residues. Germline V gene sequence: CDR1 SGHRS, CDR2 YFSETQ. The CDR3 protein is CASSGGLAGYSRGSYEQYF.

J is TRBJ1-3 and V is TRBV20-1. The CDR3 extends over 15 amino acids. CDR1 and CDR2 from the germline V gene are DFQATT and SNEGSKA (reference sequence). The CDR3 loop is CSASIPDSSGNTIYF.